This TCR beta chain was identified in a study of identical twins. Findings and limits, study-wide: Fewer insertions marked abundant cord blood beta clonotypes; young adult naive trended weakly, memory not at all. The study found that models underestimated out-of-frame TCR alpha sharing in monozygotic twins.

Many counts were recorded for this clonotype. Antigen unknown. TCRdb used MiXCR to reprocess the 5' RACE reads, holding one entry per CDR3 protein. The sample contains 690,000 or so distinct CDR3 sequences, about 9.4% of which appear only once. The germline CDR1 and CDR2 sequences are MDHEN and SYDVKM. After removal of 3 bases from V and 4 bases from J, the junction contained 12 bases not matched to a gene. This CDR3 spans 17 amino acids. These data are also associated with another study on yellow fever vaccine responses in identical twins. That report adds: Reportedly, twins showed a vaccine T cell response that looked partly convergent and partly personalized.

This chain uses TRBV28 with TRBJ2-1; TRBD2 agrees at 7 bases. This sequence originates from a woman aged 18-30 years in good health. The sample taken for sequencing was PBMCs. The CDR3 here is CASSLGPQAGAYNEQFF. DNA of the CDR3: TGTGCCAGCAGTTTGGGGCCCCAGGCGGGAGCATACAATGAGCAGTTCTTC.